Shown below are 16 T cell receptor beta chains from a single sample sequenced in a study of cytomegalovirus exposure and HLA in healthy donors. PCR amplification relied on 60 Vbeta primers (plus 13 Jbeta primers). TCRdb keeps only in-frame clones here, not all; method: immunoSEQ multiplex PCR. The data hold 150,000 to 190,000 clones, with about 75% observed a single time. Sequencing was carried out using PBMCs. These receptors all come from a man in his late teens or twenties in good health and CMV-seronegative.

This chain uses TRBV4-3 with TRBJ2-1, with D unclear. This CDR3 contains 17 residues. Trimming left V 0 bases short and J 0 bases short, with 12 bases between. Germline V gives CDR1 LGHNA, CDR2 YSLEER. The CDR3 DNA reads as TGCGCCAGCAGCCAAGAAGGAGCGCTGAGCTCCTACAATGAGCAGTTCTTC. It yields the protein CASSQEGALSSYNEQFF.

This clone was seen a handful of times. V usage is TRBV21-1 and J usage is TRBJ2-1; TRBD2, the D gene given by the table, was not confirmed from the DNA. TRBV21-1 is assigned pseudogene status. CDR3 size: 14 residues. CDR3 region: CASPGTNSYNEQFF. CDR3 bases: TGTGCCAGCCCAGGGACTAACTCCTACAATGAGCAGTTCTTC.

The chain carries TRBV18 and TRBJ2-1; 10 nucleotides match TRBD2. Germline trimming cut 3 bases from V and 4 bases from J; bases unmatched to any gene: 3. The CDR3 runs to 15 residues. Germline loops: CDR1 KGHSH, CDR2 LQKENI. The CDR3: CASSPGTSEYNEQFF. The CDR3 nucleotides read TGTGCCAGCTCACCTGGGACTAGCGAGTACAATGAGCAGTTCTTC.

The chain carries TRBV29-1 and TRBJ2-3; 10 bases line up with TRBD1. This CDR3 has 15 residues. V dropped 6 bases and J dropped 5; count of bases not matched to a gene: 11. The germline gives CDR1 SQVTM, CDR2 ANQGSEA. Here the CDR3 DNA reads TGCAGCGTCGAGCGACAGGGGGCTTTGGGAGATACGCAGTATTTT. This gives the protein CSVERQGALGDTQYF.

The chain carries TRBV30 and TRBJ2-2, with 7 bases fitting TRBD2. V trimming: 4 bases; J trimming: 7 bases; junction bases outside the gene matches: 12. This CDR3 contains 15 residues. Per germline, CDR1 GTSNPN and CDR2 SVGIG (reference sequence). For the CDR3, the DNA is TGTGCCTGGATGATTGGCGGGGGATTCGGCGGGGAGCTGTTTTTT. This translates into CAWMIGGGFGGELFF.

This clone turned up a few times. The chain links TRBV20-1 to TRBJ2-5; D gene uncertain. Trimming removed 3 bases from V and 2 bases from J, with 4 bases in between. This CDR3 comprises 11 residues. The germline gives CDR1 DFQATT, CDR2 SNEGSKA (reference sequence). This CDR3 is CSASPQETQYF. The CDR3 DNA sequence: TGCAGTGCTAGCCCGCAAGAGACCCAGTACTTC.

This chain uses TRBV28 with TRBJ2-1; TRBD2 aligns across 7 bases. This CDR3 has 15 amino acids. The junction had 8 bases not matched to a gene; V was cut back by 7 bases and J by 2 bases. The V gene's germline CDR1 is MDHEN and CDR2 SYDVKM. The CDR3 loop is CASIVRDYPYNEQFF. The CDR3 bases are TGTGCCAGCATCGTCCGGGACTACCCCTACAATGAGCAGTTCTTC.

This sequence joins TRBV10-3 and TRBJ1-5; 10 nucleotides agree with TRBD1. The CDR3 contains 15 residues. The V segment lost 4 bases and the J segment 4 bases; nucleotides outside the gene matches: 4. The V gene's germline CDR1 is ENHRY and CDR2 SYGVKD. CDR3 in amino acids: CAISGTGGLNQPQHF. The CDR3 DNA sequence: TGTGCCATCAGTGGGACAGGGGGTCTAAATCAGCCCCAGCATTTT.

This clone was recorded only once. CDR3: CASSGGSGSAYEQYF. In DNA form, the CDR3 reads TGTGCCAGCAGTGGAGGGAGCGGGAGTGCCTACGAGCAGTACTTC. The chain is built from TRBV6-1 and TRBJ2-7, with 8 positions matching TRBD2. The V gene's germline CDR1 is MNHNS and CDR2 SASEGT. Trimming took 4 bases from V and 2 from J; bases not matched to a gene: 7. The CDR3 length is 15 residues.

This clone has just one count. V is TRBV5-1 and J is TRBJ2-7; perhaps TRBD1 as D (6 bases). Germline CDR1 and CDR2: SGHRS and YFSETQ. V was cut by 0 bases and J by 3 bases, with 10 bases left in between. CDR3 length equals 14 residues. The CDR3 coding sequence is TGCGCCAGCAGCTTGGGTTCAGGGGACTACGAGCAGTACTTC. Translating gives CASSLGSGDYEQYF.

The DNA for the CDR3 is TGTGCCAGCAGTTCACTAGCGGGGTTTAAGTACCAAGAGACCCAGTACTTC. Protein product: CASSSLAGFKYQETQYF. V and J are TRBV27 and TRBJ2-5, with 10 bases identical to TRBD2. This CDR3 is 17 amino acids long. Germline V gene sequence: CDR1 MNHEY, CDR2 SMNVEV (reference sequence). V was pared by 4 bases and J by 0 bases, with 8 bases of the junction left unmatched.

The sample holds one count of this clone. The CDR3 coding sequence is TGTGCCAGTAGTGTACACCGGGACAGGGGGTATTGGGGCACTGAAGCTTTCTTT. It codes for CASSVHRDRGYWGTEAFF. The V call is TRBV19, the J call TRBJ1-1, with 11 nucleotides matching TRBD1. V was clipped by 5 bases and J by 4 bases; unmatched bases: 15. The CDR3 contains 18 residues. CDR1 and CDR2 from the germline V gene are LNHDA and SQIVND (reference sequence).

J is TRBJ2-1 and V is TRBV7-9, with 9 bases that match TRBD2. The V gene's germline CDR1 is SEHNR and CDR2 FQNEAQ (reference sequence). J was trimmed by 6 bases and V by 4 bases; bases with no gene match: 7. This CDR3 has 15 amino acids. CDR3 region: CASSSASGVLNEQFF. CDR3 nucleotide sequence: TGTGCCAGCAGCTCCGCTAGCGGGGTTCTCAATGAGCAGTTCTTC.

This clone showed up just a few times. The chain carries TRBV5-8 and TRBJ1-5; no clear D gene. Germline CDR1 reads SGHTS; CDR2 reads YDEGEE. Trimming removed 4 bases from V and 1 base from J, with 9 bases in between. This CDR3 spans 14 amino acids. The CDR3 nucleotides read TGTGCCAGCAGCACCGGGGTCAGCAATCAGCCCCAGCATTTT. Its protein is CASSTGVSNQPQHF.

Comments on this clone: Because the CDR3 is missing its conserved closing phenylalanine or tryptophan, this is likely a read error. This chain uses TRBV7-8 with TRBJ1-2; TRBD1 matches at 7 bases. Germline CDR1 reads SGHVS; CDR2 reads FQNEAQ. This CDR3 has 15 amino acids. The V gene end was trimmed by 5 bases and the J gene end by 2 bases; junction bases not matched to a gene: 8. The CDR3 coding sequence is TGTGCCAGCAGCATAGGGGCAGGGGGGAACTATGGCTACACCCTC. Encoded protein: CASSIGAGGNYGYTL.

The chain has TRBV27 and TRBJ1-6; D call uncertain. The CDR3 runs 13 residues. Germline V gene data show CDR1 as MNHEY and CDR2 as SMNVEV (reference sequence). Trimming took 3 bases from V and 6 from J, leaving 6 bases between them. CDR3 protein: CASSFQVNSPLHF. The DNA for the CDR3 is TGTGCCAGCAGTTTTCAGGTTAATTCACCCCTCCACTTT.